The 9 T cell receptor beta chains reported below all come from one sample, sequenced in a study of vaccination and CD4 T cells after COVID-19. The treatment is: roughly 10-day PBMC culture with coronavirus spike peptide pools or control peptides (ViraFEST assay). No antigen has been identified for these receptors. Sequenced with the Oncomine TCR Beta short-read assay was DNA taken from cultured CD4+ T cells. TCRdb recomputed calls from the PCR reads with MiXCR, one row per CDR3 protein. Among 14,000 to 15,000 distinct CDR3 sequences, 48% were seen once, and the ten largest hold 11% to 15%. Material: CD4+ T cells from blood, cultured in vitro. The receptors come from a human donor who had recovered from COVID-19.

The rearrangement joins TRBV6-2 or TRBV6-3 to TRBJ2-7; D might be TRBD1 (5 bases). This CDR3 spans 12 amino acids. The germline V and J ends were trimmed by 6 bases and 3 bases, with 9 bases remaining between them. Looked up from germline, CDR1 is MNHEY and CDR2 is SVGEGT. CDR3 sequence reads: CASSKTDYEQYF. The CDR3 DNA reads TGTGCCAGCAGCAAGACAGACTACGAGCAGTACTTC.

CDR3 DNA: TGTGCCAGCAGCCGCACCTCAGCCTACGAGCAGTACTTC. This encodes CASSRTSAYEQYF. This chain connects TRBV7-8 to TRBJ2-7, with D unresolved. CDR1 and CDR2 from the germline V gene are SGHVS and FQNEAQ. This CDR3 spans 13 amino acids. Between the trimmed V and J ends, which lost 5 bases and 2 bases, there was a span of 10 bases.

The chain uses TRBV7-8 and TRBJ1-4; TRBD1 is a possible D gene (5 bases). The CDR3 consists of 13 residues. V lost 4 bases and J 7 bases, leaving 10 bases between the germline ends. The germline CDR1 and CDR2 sequences are SGHVS and FQNEAQ. The CDR3: CASSYQGSEKLFF. CDR3 nucleotides: TGTGCCAGCAGCTACCAGGGATCTGAAAAACTGTTTTTT.

The CDR3 nucleotides are TGTGCCAGCAGCTCGACAGGGGTGGTACAAAAACTGTTTTTT. It codes for CASSSTGVVQKLFF. The chain links TRBV6-1 to TRBJ1-4, with 8 nucleotides matching TRBD1. The CDR3 has 14 residues. Trimming at V came to 6 bases and at J to 9 bases, leaving 9 bases not matched to a gene. In germline, CDR1 is MNHNS, CDR2 SASEGT.

Written as DNA, the CDR3 is TGTGCCAGTAGTGTAGGGATTAATGAAAAACTGTTTTTT. Amino acid sequence: CASSVGINEKLFF. The chain is built from TRBV19 and TRBJ1-4; D unresolved. The CDR3 loop spans 13 amino acids. Germline CDR1 is LNHDA and CDR2 is SQIVND (reference sequence). Between the trimmed V and J ends, which lost 5 bases and 4 bases, there was a span of 8 bases.

The chain combines TRBV15 with TRBJ1-2, with D uncertain. The CDR3 consists of 13 residues. Germline values: CDR1 LNHNV, CDR2 YYDKDF (reference sequence). Trimming shortened V by 3 bases and J by 5 bases, and 10 bases separated the two germline ends. The CDR3 nucleotides are TGTGCCACCAGCAGGCCCGGGAGTTATGGCTACACCTTC. Protein product: CATSRPGSYGYTF.

The chain employs TRBV11-3 and TRBJ2-2; D uncertain. The CDR3 is 13 amino acids. Germline values: CDR1 SGHNT, CDR2 YENEEA. V lost 4 bases, J lost 7 bases, and 10 bases lay in between. CDR3 amino acids: CASSSWVDGELFF. The CDR3 region has the DNA TGTGCCAGCAGCTCTTGGGTAGACGGGGAGCTGTTTTTT.

The rearrangement links TRBV4-3 to TRBJ1-6, with D possibly matching TRBD1 (5 bases). CDR1 LGHNA and CDR2 YSLEER come from the germline V gene. This CDR3 is built from 15 residues. V lost 1 base and J 6 bases, leaving 10 bases between the germline ends. CDR3 sequence: CASSQGSQGNSPLHF. For the CDR3, the DNA is TGCGCCAGCAGCCAAGGTAGCCAGGGTAATTCACCCCTCCACTTT.

By share, this clonotype counts as large. The V gene is TRBV20-1, the J gene TRBJ1-6, with 9 nucleotides matching TRBD1. This CDR3 region has 14 residues. Germline CDR1 and CDR2: DFQATT and SNEGSKA (reference sequence). Trimming at V came to 6 bases and at J to 5 bases, leaving 5 bases not matched to a gene. The CDR3 DNA reads as TGCAGTGCGCTGGGGGACAGGGATAATTCACCCCTCCACTTT. Encoded protein: CSALGDRDNSPLHF.